This TCR beta chain appears in the sequencing data of a study of T cell repertoires in cytomegalovirus infection. Looking at the study overall: Indicated by public TCR beta signatures were CMV infection and matching HLA type. Whole-study results and caveats: Cumulative frequency of public TCR beta families picked out carriers of CMV plus the relevant HLA. The ex vivo response was dominated by HLA-C-restricted CMV-specific TCR beta clonotypes.

Each CDR3 protein is one row after TCRdb ran MiXCR on the reads. The sample contains roughly 150,000 distinct CDR3 sequences, roughly a sixth of which appear only once. CDR3 length: 14 amino acids. J lost 8 bases, V lost 3 bases, and 6 bases had no gene match. This clonotype was seen a few times. Its antigen remains unknown. This rearrangement joins TRBV12-3 or TRBV12-4 to TRBJ2-1, with TRBD2 identical over 8 bases. This clonotype was sampled from a human donor in good health (CMV status not recorded). Some clones in this sample may be carry-over from other donors' samples. The sequencing input was CD8+ T cells from PBMCs. CDR3 protein: CASSLNSGNHEQFF. In DNA, the CDR3 is TGTGCCAGCAGTTTGAATAGCGGGAACCATGAGCAGTTCTTC.